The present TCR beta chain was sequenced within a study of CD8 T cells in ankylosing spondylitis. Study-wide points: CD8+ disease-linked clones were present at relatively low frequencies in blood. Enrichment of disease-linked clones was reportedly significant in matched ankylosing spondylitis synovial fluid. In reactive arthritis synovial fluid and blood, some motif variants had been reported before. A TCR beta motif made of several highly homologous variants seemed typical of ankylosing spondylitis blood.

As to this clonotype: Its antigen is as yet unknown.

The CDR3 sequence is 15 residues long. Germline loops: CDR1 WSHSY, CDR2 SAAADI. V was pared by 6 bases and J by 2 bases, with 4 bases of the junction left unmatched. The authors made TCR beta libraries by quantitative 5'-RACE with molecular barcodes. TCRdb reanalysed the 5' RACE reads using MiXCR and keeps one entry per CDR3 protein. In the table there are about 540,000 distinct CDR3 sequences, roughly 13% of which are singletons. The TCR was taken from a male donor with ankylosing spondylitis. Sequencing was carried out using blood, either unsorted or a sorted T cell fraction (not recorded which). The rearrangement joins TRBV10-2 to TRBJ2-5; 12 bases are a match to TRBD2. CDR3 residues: CASRLAGGVQETQYF. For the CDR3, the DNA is TGCGCCAGCAGACTAGCGGGAGGAGTACAAGAGACCCAGTACTTC.